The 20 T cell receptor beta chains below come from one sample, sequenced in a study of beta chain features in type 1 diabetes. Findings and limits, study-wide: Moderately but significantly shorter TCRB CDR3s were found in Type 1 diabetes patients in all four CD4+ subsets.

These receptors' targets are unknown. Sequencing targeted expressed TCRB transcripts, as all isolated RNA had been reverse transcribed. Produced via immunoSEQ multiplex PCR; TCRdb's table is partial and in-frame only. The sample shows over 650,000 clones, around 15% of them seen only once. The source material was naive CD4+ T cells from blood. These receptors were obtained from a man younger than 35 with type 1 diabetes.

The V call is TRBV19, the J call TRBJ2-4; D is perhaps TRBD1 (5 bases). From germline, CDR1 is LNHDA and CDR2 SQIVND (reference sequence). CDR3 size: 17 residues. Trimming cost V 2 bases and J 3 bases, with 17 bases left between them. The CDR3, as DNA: TGTGCCAGTAGTATAATCCTCCAGGGATTGGACAAAAACATTCAGTACTTC. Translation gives CASSIILQGLDKNIQYF.

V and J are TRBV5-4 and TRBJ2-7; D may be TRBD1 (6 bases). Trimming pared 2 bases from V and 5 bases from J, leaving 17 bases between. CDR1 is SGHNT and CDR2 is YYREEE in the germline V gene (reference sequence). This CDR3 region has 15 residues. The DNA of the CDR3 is TGTGCCAGCAGCTTAGTCGGGGACAAGAGCCACGAGCAGTACTTC. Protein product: CASSLVGDKSHEQYF.

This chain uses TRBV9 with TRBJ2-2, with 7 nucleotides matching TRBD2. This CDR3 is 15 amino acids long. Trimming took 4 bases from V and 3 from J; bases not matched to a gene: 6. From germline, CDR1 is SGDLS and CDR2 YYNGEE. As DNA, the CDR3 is TGTGCCAGCAGCCCCGAAGGGAGGGACACCGGGGAGCTGTTTTTT. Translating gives CASSPEGRDTGELFF.

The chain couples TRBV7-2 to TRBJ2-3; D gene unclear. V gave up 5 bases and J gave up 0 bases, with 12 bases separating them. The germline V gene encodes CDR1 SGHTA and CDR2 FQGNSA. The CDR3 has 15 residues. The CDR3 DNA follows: TGTGCCAGCAGCGCTGATGGACCTAGCACAGATACGCAGTATTTT. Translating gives CASSADGPSTDTQYF.

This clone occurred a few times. This CDR3 is CASSLVGGLETQYF. The CDR3 DNA reads as TGTGCCAGCAGCTTAGTTGGGGGATTGGAGACCCAGTACTTC. V and J are TRBV7-2 and TRBJ2-5; D tentatively fits TRBD1 or TRBD2 (5 bases each). In germline, CDR1 is SGHTA, CDR2 FQGNSA. V was clipped by 1 base and J by 5 bases, with 11 bases between them. CDR3 length: 14 residues.

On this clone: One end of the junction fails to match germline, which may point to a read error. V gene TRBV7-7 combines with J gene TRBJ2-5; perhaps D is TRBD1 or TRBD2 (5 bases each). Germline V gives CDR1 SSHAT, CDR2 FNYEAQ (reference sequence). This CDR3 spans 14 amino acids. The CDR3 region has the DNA TGTGCTAGCAGCTACCGGGACCTTCAAGAGACCCAGTACTTC. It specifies CASSYRDLQETQYF.

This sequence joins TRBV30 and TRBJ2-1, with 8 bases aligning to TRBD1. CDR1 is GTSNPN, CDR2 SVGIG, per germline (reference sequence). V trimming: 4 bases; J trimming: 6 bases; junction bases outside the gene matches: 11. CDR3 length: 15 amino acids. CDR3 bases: TGTGCCTGGAAGAACGGACAGGGATATGTCAATGAGCAGTTCTTC. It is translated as CAWKNGQGYVNEQFF.

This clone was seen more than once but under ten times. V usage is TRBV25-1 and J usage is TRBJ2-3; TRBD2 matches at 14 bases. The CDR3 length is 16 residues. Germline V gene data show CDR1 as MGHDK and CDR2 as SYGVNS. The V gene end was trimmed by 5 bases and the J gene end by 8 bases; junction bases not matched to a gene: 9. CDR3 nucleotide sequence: TGTGCCAGCAGTCTGGGGACTAGCGGGGGAATGGGTACGCAGTATTTT. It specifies CASSLGTSGGMGTQYF.

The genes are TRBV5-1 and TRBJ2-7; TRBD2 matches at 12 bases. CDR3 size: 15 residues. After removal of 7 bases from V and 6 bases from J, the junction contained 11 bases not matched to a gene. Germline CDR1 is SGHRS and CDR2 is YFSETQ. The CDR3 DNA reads TGCGCCAGCCAAGTAGACGGGACTAGCGGGTCCGAGCAGTACTTC. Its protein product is CASQVDGTSGSEQYF. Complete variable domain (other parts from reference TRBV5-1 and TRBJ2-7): KAGVTQTPRYLIKTRGQQVTLSCSPISGHRSVSWYQQTPGQGLQFLFEYFSETQRNKGNFPGRFSGRQFSNSRSEMNVSTLELGDSALYLCASQVDGTSGSEQYFGPGTRLTVT.

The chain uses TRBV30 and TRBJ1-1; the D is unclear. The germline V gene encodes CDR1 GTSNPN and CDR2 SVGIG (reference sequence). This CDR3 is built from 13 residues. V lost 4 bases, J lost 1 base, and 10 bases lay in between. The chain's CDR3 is CAWTNLPNTEAFF. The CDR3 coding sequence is TGTGCCTGGACGAATCTCCCGAACACTGAAGCTTTCTTT.

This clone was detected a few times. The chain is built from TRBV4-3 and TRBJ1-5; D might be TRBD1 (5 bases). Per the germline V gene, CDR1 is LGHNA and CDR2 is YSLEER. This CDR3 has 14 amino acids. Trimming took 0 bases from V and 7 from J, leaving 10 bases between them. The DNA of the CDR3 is TGCGCCAGCAGCCAAGATACCAGGGACCAGCCCCAGCATTTT. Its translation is CASSQDTRDQPQHF.

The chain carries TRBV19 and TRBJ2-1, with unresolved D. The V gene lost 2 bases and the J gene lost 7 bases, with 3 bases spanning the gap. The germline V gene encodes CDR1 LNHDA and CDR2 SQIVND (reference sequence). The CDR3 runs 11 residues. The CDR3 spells CASSIWNEQFF. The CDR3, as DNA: TGTGCCAGTAGTATATGGAATGAGCAGTTCTTC.

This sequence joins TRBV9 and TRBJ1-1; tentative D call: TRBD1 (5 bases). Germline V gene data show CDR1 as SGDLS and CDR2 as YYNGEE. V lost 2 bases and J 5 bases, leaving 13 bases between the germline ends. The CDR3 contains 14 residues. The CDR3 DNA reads TGTGCCAGCAGCGTGACCGGGGCCACTACTGAAGCTTTCTTT. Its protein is CASSVTGATTEAFF.

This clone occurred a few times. CDR3 bases: TGTGCCAGCAGTCCCCCATTGGCGGGGGACTACGAGCAGTACTTC. Translated, it gives CASSPPLAGDYEQYF. The chain is built from TRBV6-6 and TRBJ2-7, with 7 bases identical to TRBD2. The V and J ends lost 5 bases and 3 bases, in that order; junction bases with no gene match: 10. This CDR3 contains 15 residues. The germline V gene has CDR1 MNHNY and CDR2 SVGAGI (reference sequence).

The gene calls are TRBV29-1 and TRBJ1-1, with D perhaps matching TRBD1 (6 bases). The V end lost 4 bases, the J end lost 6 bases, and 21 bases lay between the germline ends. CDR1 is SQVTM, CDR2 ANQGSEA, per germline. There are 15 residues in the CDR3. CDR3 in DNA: TGCAGCGTTGTCTCCTTCCCTAGTACAGGGCCTGAAGCTTTCTTT. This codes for CSVVSFPSTGPEAFF.

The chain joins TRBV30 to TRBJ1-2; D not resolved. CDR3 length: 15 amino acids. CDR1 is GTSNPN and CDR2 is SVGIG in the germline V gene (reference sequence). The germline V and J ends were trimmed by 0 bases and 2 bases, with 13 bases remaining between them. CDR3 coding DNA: TGTGCCTGGAGTGTAAGGCTTACGGGGAACTATGGCTACACCTTC. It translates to CAWSVRLTGNYGYTF.

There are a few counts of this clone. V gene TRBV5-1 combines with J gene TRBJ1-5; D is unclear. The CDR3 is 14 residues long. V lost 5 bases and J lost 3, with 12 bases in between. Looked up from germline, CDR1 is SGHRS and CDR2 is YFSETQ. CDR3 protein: CASRGPGANQPQHF. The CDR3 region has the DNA TGCGCCAGCAGAGGTCCAGGCGCCAATCAGCCCCAGCATTTT.

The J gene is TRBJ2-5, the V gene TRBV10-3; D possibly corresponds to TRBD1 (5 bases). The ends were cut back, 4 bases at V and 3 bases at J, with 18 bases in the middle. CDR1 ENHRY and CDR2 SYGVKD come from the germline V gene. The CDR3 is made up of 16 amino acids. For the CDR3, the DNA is TGTGCCATCAGTGTTGGGGCCAGGGCTTTAGAAGAGACCCAGTACTTC. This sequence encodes CAISVGARALEETQYF.

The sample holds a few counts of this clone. Here the CDR3 reads CASSPGQGGSTDTQYF. The CDR3 DNA sequence: TGTGCCAGCAGCCCTGGACAGGGAGGAAGCACAGATACGCAGTATTTT. The rearrangement links TRBV7-9 to TRBJ2-3; 8 positions agree with TRBD1. This CDR3 contains 16 residues. The V gene's germline CDR1 is SEHNR and CDR2 FQNEAQ (reference sequence). The V gene end was trimmed by 5 bases and the J gene end by 0 bases; junction bases not matched to a gene: 7.

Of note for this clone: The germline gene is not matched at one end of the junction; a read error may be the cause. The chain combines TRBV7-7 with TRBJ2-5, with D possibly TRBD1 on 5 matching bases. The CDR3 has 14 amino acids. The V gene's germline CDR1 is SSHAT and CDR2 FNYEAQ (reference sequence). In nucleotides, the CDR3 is TGTGCTAGCAGCTTGCAGGGCCTGGGGGAGACCCAGTACTTC. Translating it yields CASSLQGLGETQYF.